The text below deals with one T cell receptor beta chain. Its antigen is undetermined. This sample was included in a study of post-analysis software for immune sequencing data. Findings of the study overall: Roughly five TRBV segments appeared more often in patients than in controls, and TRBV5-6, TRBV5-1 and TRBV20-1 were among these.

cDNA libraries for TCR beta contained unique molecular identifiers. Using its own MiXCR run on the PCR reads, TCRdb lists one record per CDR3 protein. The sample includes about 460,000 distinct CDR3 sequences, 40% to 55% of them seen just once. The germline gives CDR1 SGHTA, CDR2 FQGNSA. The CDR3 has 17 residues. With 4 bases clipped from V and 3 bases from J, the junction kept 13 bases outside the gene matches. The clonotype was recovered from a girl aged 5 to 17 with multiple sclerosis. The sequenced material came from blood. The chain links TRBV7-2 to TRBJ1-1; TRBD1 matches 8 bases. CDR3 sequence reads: CASSSSMWDRRYTEAFF. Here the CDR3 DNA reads TGTGCCAGCAGCTCCTCTATGTGGGACAGGAGGTACACTGAAGCTTTCTTT.